The clone carrying this TCR beta chain appeared a single time. The CDR3 sequence is 14 residues long. V shed 1 base and J shed 0 bases, with 4 bases lying between them. Germline V gene data show CDR1 as SGHAT and CDR2 as FQNNGV. Patients with resected limited-stage small-cell lung cancer, operated 2008 to 2020. All donors had upfront surgery, without preoperative chemotherapy or radiotherapy, and never received immunotherapy. These data belong to a study of T cells and copy number aberrations in small-cell lung cancer. Produced via immunoSEQ multiplex PCR; TCRdb's table is partial and in-frame only. The sample includes roughly 7,600 clones, roughly 82% seen only once; the top ten take around 4.5%.

Source material: normal tissue next to the tumor. This sequence was found in a woman in her 50s with small cell lung cancer. The chain has TRBV11-2 and TRBJ1-3; D unresolved. The DNA for the CDR3 is TGTGCCAGCAGCTTAGCAAACTCTGGAAACACCATATATTTT. Protein sequence: CASSLANSGNTIYF. Filled out from reference TRBV11-2 and TRBJ1-3, the complete variable domain reads EAGVAQSPRYKIIEKRQSVAFWCNPISGHATLYWYQQILGQGPKLLIQFQNNGVVDDSQLPKDRFSAERLKGVDSTLKIQPAKLEDSAVYLCASSLANSGNTIYFGEGSWLTVV.